This section outlines one T cell receptor (beta chain) sequence together with its context. Its antigen remains unidentified. These data come from a study of cytomegalovirus exposure and HLA in healthy donors. On the study more broadly: A previous analysis identified 95 million to 130 million unique TCR beta sequences derived from 180 million or so T cells. Study-wide results and limits: DRB1 showed the most TCR associations and HLA-C the fewest in a later analysis, as rates varied by HLA locus. TCR beta V- and J-gene trimming, according to a later analysis, was linked to a missense DCLRE1C variant.

The CDR3 is 15 amino acids. With V trimmed by 4 bases and J by 5 bases, 10 bases remained unmatched. The germline V gene has CDR1 SGHRS and CDR2 YFSETQ. With 60 Vbeta and 13 Jbeta primers, the PCR was carried out. Assay used: immunoSEQ multiplex PCR; TCRdb lists only in-frame clones, some missing. There are approximately 190,000 clones in the sample; 75% to 90% occur only once, and approximately 6.5% lies in the top ten. All the people who gave samples were healthy bone marrow donors. The source of this sequence is a woman between 45 and 65 years old in good health and CMV-seropositive. V is TRBV5-1 and J is TRBJ1-1, with 8 bases matching TRBD1. The sequencing sample was made of PBMCs. The CDR3 DNA reads TGCGCCAGCAGCCCCGCCCCCGACAGGGGTACTGAAGCTTTCTTT. It yields the protein CASSPAPDRGTEAFF.